The 22 T cell receptor beta chains given below trace back to one sample, sequenced in a study of blood T cell repertoires in COVID-19. Assay: immunoSEQ multiplex PCR; the TCRdb copy retains only in-frame clones and omits some. This sample carries 90,000 to 120,000 clones, about 89% of them seen once, and the ten largest clones take 4.5% to 6%. Sequenced sample: peripheral blood. These receptors all come from a man aged 40-55 years with active or convalescent COVID-19.

The rearrangement links TRBV7-2 to TRBJ2-1; TRBD1 is a possible D gene (6 bases). The V end was cut by 3 bases, the J end by 7 bases, with 13 bases between. Germline V gene lookup returns CDR1 SGHTA and CDR2 FQGNSA. The length of the CDR3 is 14 residues. CDR3 coding DNA: TGTGCCAGCAGCTTTTCCGGGACAACAAATGAGCAGTTCTTC. The encoded protein is CASSFSGTTNEQFF. The complete variable domain, with remaining parts taken from reference TRBV7-2 and TRBJ2-1, reads GAGVSQSPSNKVTEKGKDVELRCDPISGHTALYWYRQSLGQGLEFLIYFQGNSAPDKSGLPSDRFSAERTGGSVSTLTIQRTQQEDSAVYLCASSFSGTTNEQFFGPGTRLTVL.

The chain joins TRBV28 to TRBJ2-7; 9 bases agree with TRBD1. The length of the CDR3 is 15 residues. CDR1 is MDHEN and CDR2 is SYDVKM in the germline V gene. Trimming took 6 bases from V and 4 from J; bases not matched to a gene: 10. CDR3: CASSTITGGPYEQYF. The CDR3 nucleotides are TGTGCCAGCAGCACGATTACAGGGGGCCCTTACGAGCAGTACTTC.

The V call is TRBV9, the J call TRBJ1-1; D might be TRBD1 (6 bases). Trimming removed 2 bases at V and 0 bases at J, with 11 bases between. The germline V gene encodes CDR1 SGDLS and CDR2 YYNGEE. This CDR3 has 15 residues. CDR3 sequence reads: CASSVAGTLNTEAFF. The CDR3 nucleotides are TGTGCCAGCAGCGTCGCCGGGACACTGAACACTGAAGCTTTCTTT. Looking up the rest from reference TRBV9 and TRBJ1-1 gives the full variable domain: DSGVTQTPKHLITATGQRVTLRCSPRSGDLSVYWYQQSLDQGLQFLIQYYNGEERAKGNILERFSAQQFPDLHSELNLSSLELGDSALYFCASSVAGTLNTEAFFGQGTRLTVV.

A single count supports this clone. The V and J genes are TRBV5-1 and TRBJ2-3; no reliable D call. V lost 2 bases to trimming and J lost 1 base, with 14 bases between them. Looked up from germline, CDR1 is SGHRS and CDR2 is YFSETQ. The CDR3 loop spans 16 amino acids. The CDR3 here is CASSLGSSAGTDTQYF. In DNA form, the CDR3 reads TGCGCCAGCAGCTTAGGAAGCAGCGCCGGCACAGATACGCAGTATTTT.

This clone has a handful of counts. The V call is TRBV6-4, the J call TRBJ2-3; 9 positions match TRBD2. J was trimmed by 2 bases and V by 3 bases; bases with no gene match: 6. This CDR3 is built from 16 residues. From germline, CDR1 is MRHNA and CDR2 SNTAGT. CDR3 bases: TGTGCCAGCAGTGATTCGGCTAGCGGGATCACAGATACGCAGTATTTT. Translating it yields CASSDSASGITDTQYF.

This chain uses TRBV7-2 with TRBJ2-4; weak D call: TRBD2 (6 bases). The V gene's germline CDR1 is SGHTA and CDR2 FQGNSA. The CDR3 spans 14 residues. Trimming cost V 1 base and J 6 bases, with 10 bases left between them. CDR3 in DNA: TGTGCCAGCAGCTTAGGGGGAGGTGGAAACATTCAGTACTTC. Protein sequence: CASSLGGGGNIQYF.

This sequence joins TRBV18 and TRBJ2-2; TRBD2 aligns across 7 bases. J lost 5 bases, V lost 3 bases, and 0 bases had no gene match. The CDR3 is made up of 13 amino acids. CDR1 and CDR2 from the germline V gene are KGHSH and LQKENI. The CDR3 nucleotides are TGTGCCAGCTCACCGCGGGAGACCGGGGAGCTGTTTTTT. Protein sequence: CASSPRETGELFF.

This clone was observed a single time. The chain couples TRBV6-5 to TRBJ2-5; TRBD1 agrees at 7 bases. Trimming cost V 2 bases and J 5 bases; bases outside gene matches: 8. Germline loops: CDR1 MNHEY, CDR2 SVGAGI. The CDR3 has 15 amino acids. As DNA, the CDR3 is TGTGCCAGCAGTTACGGACAGGTAGGATATGAGACCCAGTACTTC. Its translation is CASSYGQVGYETQYF.

The chain combines TRBV5-4 with TRBJ1-2; 11 nucleotides agree with TRBD1. This CDR3 comprises 13 residues. V lost 5 bases and J lost 12; bases outside the gene matches: 9. Germline V CDR1 and CDR2: SGHNT, YYREEE (reference sequence). The CDR3 region is CASRDGDRGLDTF. The CDR3, as DNA: TGTGCCAGCAGGGACGGGGACAGGGGGTTGGACACCTTC. The full variable domain, with the rest looked up from reference TRBV5-4 and TRBJ1-2, is ETGVTQSPTHLIKTRGQQVTLRCSSQSGHNTVSWYQQALGQGPQFIFQYYREEENGRGNFPPRFSGLQFPNYSSELNVNALELDDSALYLCASRDGDRGLDTFGSGTRLTVV.

The genes are TRBV5-1 and TRBJ2-7; maybe TRBD1 (6 bases). The germline CDR1 and CDR2 sequences are SGHRS and YFSETQ. The CDR3 loop spans 14 amino acids. The V end was cut by 0 bases, the J end by 3 bases, with 10 bases between. Written as DNA, the CDR3 is TGCGCCAGCAGCTTGGCAACAGGGAACTACGAGCAGTACTTC. Translated, it gives CASSLATGNYEQYF.

The V and J genes are TRBV19 and TRBJ1-2; 11 bases line up with TRBD1. Germline trimming cut 6 bases from V and 4 bases from J; bases unmatched to any gene: 1. The CDR3 extends over 13 amino acids. Germline V gives CDR1 LNHDA, CDR2 SQIVND (reference sequence). Here the CDR3 DNA reads TGTGCCAGTAGCGGGACAGGGGGCTATGGCTACACCTTC. As protein: CASSGTGGYGYTF.

This clone was observed a handful of times. The CDR3: CASRLHLYEQYF. As DNA, the CDR3 is TGTGCCAGCAGACTTCATCTTTACGAGCAGTACTTC. This chain uses TRBV12-3 or TRBV12-4 with TRBJ2-7; D not resolved. The CDR3 covers 12 residues. Trimming shortened V by 6 bases and J by 4 bases, and 10 bases separated the two germline ends.

This rearrangement joins TRBV6-4 to TRBJ1-6; 9 bases map to TRBD1. After removal of 6 bases from V and 7 bases from J, the junction contained 4 bases not matched to a gene. This CDR3 contains 14 residues. Germline CDR1 and CDR2: MRHNA and SNTAGT. The CDR3 DNA is TGTGCCAGCAGCGCAGGGACAGGGAATTCACCCCTCCACTTT. The encoded protein is CASSAGTGNSPLHF.

V gene TRBV5-1 combines with J gene TRBJ1-4; D might be TRBD1 (5 bases). The CDR3 contains 14 residues. CDR1 is SGHRS, CDR2 YFSETQ, per germline. The germline V and J ends were trimmed by 4 bases and 2 bases, with 9 bases remaining between them. CDR3 sequence: CASSVQATNEKLFF. The CDR3, as DNA: TGCGCCAGCAGCGTACAGGCGACTAATGAAAAACTGTTTTTT.

J is TRBJ1-5 and V is TRBV19; 10 bases match TRBD1. The CDR3 loop spans 16 amino acids. V was pared by 5 bases and J by 1 base, with 5 bases of the junction left unmatched. Germline-derived CDR1 and CDR2 are LNHDA and SQIVND (reference sequence). CDR3 residues: CASSARDRGSNQPQHF. CDR3 bases: TGTGCCAGTAGTGCCCGGGACAGGGGAAGCAATCAGCCCCAGCATTTT.

This clone came up once. The chain has TRBV7-3 and TRBJ2-7, with TRBD1 matching 9 bases. The CDR3 totals 14 residues. Trimming removed 6 bases from V and 5 bases from J; junction bases left unmatched: 8. From germline, CDR1 is SGHTA and CDR2 FQGTGA. The DNA of the CDR3 is TGTGCCAGCAGAAGGGGACAGGGTGGGGACGAGCAGTACTTC. Its protein is CASRRGQGGDEQYF.

CDR3 region: CAISGPDRGNYEQYF. CDR3 nucleotides: TGTGCCATCAGTGGACCTGACAGGGGAAACTACGAGCAGTACTTC. V usage is TRBV10-3 and J usage is TRBJ2-7; 8 nucleotides agree with TRBD1. The CDR3 extends over 15 amino acids. The J segment lost 3 bases and the V segment lost 4 bases, leaving 8 bases of the junction unmatched. Germline V gene data show CDR1 as ENHRY and CDR2 as SYGVKD.

This clone was found once. This rearrangement joins TRBV3-1 (or the pseudogene TRBV3-2) to TRBJ1-2; TRBD1 might be the D (5 bases). The V end lost 11 bases, the J end lost 7 bases, and 20 bases lay between the germline ends. In germline, CDR1 is LGHDT, CDR2 YNNKEL (reference sequence). The CDR3 has 13 residues. The CDR3 coding sequence is TGTGCCCCGGGGGGGTCCACTACGTTTGGCTACACCTTC. Translating gives CAPGGSTTFGYTF.

This chain links TRBV2 with TRBJ1-6, with unresolved D. The CDR3 runs 15 residues. Germline V gene lookup returns CDR1 SNHLY and CDR2 FYNNEI. The V end lost 7 bases, the J end lost 4 bases, and 14 bases lay between the germline ends. In nucleotides, the CDR3 is TGTGCCAGCATCTTGCAGGCCCTTTATAATTCACCCCTCCACTTT. Its protein is CASILQALYNSPLHF.

The CDR3 sequence: CASSDGLAGGFEETQYF. DNA of the CDR3: TGTGCCAGCAGCGACGGACTAGCGGGAGGTTTTGAGGAGACCCAGTACTTC. J is TRBJ2-5 and V is TRBV9; 14 bases fit TRBD2. The trim removed 3 bases at V and 5 bases at J, leaving 9 bases unmatched. Germline assignment: CDR1 SGDLS and CDR2 YYNGEE. This CDR3 comprises 17 residues. The complete variable domain, with remaining parts taken from reference TRBV9 and TRBJ2-5, reads DSGVTQTPKHLITATGQRVTLRCSPRSGDLSVYWYQQSLDQGLQFLIQYYNGEERAKGNILERFSAQQFPDLHSELNLSSLELGDSALYFCASSDGLAGGFEETQYFGPGTRLLVL.

The chain recombines TRBV27 with TRBJ2-1, with a possible D match to TRBD1 (5 bases). Germline CDR1 reads MNHEY; CDR2 reads SMNVEV (reference sequence). V lost 4 bases, J lost 7 bases, and 11 bases lay in between. This CDR3 spans 13 amino acids. The CDR3 DNA sequence: TGTGCCAGCAGTTCCAGGGTACGGAATGAGCAGTTCTTC. It yields the protein CASSSRVRNEQFF.

The rearrangement joins TRBV7-2 to TRBJ1-5, with D possibly being TRBD1 (6 bases). Trimming took off 3 bases at V and 2 bases at J, with 11 bases between the two ends. The CDR3 covers 15 residues. Germline loops: CDR1 SGHTA, CDR2 FQGNSA. DNA for the CDR3: TGTGCCAGCAGCTTCAGCGGACAGCGCAATCAGCCCCAGCATTTT. Amino acids: CASSFSGQRNQPQHF.